This record concerns one TCR beta chain sequence. The sample originates from a study of blood T cell repertoires in COVID-19. Overall study: Donors in the United States, Italy and Spain gave samples during acute or convalescent COVID-19. The analysed material was cDNA or gDNA that came from T cells, B-cell-depleted T cells, or PBMCs.

In the authors' methods: Reference gene primer amplification in the assay estimated nucleated cell counts. Libraries were prepared by immunoSEQ multiplex PCR; TCRdb keeps only in-frame clonotypes and omits some of them. V and J calls plus clone size are reproduced from that table; the DNA served to infer D and trimming. Among 200,000 to 250,000 clones listed, 75% to 90% were seen once. CDR3 length: 16 amino acids. The trim removed 4 bases at V and 2 bases at J, leaving 8 bases unmatched. CDR1 and CDR2 (germline): SGHTA, FQGNSA. Source material: peripheral blood. The V and J genes are TRBV7-2 and TRBJ2-3, with 8 nucleotides matching TRBD2. The source is a woman aged 30 to 39 who had recovered from COVID-19. The CDR3 DNA reads TGTGCCAGCAGCTACAATGGGCGGGGGGTCACAGATACGCAGTATTTT. This codes for CASSYNGRGVTDTQYF.